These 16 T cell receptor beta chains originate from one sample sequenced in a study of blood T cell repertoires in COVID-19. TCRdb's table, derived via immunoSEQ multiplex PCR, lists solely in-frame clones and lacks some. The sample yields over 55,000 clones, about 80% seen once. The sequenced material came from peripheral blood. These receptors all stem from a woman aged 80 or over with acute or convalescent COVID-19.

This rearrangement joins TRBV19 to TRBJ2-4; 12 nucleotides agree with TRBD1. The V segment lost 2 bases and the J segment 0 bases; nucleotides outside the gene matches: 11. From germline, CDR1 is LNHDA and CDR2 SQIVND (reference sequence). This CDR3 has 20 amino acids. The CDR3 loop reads CASSIKPGQGALLAKNIQYF. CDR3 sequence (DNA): TGTGCCAGTAGTATAAAGCCGGGACAGGGGGCTCTACTAGCCAAAAACATTCAGTACTTC.

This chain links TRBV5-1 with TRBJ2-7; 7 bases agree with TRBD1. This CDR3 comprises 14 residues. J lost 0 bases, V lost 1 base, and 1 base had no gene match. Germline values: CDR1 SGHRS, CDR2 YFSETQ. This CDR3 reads CASSLTGASYEQYF. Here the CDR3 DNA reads TGCGCCAGCAGCTTGACAGGGGCCTCCTACGAGCAGTACTTC.

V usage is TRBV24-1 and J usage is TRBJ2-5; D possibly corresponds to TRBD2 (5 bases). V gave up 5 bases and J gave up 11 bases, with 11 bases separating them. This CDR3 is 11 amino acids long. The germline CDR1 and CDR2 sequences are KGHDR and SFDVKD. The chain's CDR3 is CATSGTFGQYF. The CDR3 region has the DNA TGTGCCACCAGTGGGACTTTCGGGCAGTACTTC.

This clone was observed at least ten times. The CDR3 reads CASSPSGSLGNEQFF. In DNA, the CDR3 is TGTGCCAGCTCCCCTAGCGGGAGTCTGGGGAATGAGCAGTTCTTC. This chain uses TRBV18 with TRBJ2-1; TRBD2 aligns across 10 bases. V lost 6 bases, J lost 7 bases, and 9 bases stayed unmatched. There are 15 residues in the CDR3. Germline values: CDR1 KGHSH, CDR2 LQKENI.

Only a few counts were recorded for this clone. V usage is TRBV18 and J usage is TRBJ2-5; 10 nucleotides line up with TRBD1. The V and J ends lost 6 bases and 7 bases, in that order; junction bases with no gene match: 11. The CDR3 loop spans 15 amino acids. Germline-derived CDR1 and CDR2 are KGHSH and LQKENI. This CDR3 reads CASSPGTGAAGTQYF. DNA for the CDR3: TGTGCCAGCTCCCCCGGGACAGGGGCCGCCGGGACCCAGTACTTC. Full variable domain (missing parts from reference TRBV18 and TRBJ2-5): NAGVMQNPRHLVRRRGQEARLRCSPMKGHSHVYWYRQLPEEGLKFMVYLQKENIIDESGMPKERFSAEFPKEGPSILRIQQVVRGDSAAYFCASSPGTGAAGTQYFGPGTRLLVL.

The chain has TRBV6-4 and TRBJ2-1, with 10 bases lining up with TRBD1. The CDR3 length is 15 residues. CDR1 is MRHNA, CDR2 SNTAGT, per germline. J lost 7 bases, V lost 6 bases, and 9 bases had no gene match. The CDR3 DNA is TGTGCCAGCAGCAAGACAGGGGGCGTGGGGAATGAGCAGTTCTTC. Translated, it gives CASSKTGGVGNEQFF.

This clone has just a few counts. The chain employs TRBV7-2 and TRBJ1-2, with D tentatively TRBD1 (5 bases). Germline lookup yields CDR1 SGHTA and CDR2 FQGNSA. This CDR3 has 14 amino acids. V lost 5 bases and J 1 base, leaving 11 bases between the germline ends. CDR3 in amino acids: CASSRLGGNYGYTF. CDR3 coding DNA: TGTGCCAGCAGCAGGCTCGGGGGTAACTATGGCTACACCTTC.

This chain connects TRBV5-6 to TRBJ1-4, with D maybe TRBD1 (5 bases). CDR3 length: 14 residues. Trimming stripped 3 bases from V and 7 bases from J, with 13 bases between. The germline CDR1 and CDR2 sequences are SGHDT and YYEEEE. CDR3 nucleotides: TGTGCCAGCAGCTCTAAGGGGCTGGTTGAAAAACTGTTTTTT. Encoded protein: CASSSKGLVEKLFF.

The CDR3 sequence: CASTYSDRGRETQYF. In nucleotides, the CDR3 is TGTGCCAGCACCTACTCCGACAGGGGGCGAGAGACCCAGTACTTC. V gene TRBV6-6 combines with J gene TRBJ2-5; 10 bases match TRBD1. In germline, CDR1 is MNHNY, CDR2 SVGAGI (reference sequence). CDR3 length: 15 residues. Losses at the gene ends were 7 bases for V and 4 bases for J; bases not matched to a gene: 9.

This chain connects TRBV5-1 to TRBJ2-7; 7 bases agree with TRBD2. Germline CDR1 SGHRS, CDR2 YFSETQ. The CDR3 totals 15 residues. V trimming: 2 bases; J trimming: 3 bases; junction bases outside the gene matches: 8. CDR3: CASSFLASGNYEQYF. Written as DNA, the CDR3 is TGCGCCAGCAGCTTCTTGGCTAGCGGAAACTACGAGCAGTACTTC.

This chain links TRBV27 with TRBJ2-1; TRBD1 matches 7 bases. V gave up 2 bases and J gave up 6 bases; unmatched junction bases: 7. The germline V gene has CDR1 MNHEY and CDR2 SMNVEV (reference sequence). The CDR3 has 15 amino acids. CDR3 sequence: CASSLIGGPVNEQFF. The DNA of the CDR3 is TGTGCCAGCAGTTTAATAGGGGGCCCGGTCAATGAGCAGTTCTTC.

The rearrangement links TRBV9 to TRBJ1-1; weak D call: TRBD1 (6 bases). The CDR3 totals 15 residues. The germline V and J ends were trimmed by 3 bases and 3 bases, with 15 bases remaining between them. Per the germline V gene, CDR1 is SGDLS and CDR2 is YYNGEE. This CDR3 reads CASSALGAGDTEAFF. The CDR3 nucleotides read TGTGCCAGCAGCGCGCTCGGGGCAGGGGACACTGAAGCTTTCTTT.

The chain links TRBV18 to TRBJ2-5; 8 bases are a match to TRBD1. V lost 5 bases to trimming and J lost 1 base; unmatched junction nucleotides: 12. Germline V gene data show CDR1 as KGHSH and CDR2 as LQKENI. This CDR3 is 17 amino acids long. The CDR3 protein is CASSSRDRGRGQETQYF. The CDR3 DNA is TGTGCCAGCTCATCGCGAGACAGGGGTAGGGGCCAAGAGACCCAGTACTTC.

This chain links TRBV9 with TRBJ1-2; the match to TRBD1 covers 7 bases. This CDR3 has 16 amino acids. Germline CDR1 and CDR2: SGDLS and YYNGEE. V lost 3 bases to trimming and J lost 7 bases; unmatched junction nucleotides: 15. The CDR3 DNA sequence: TGTGCCAGCAGCGAGGGGGCCGCCCTCGTACTACCTGGCTACACCTTC. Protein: CASSEGAALVLPGYTF.

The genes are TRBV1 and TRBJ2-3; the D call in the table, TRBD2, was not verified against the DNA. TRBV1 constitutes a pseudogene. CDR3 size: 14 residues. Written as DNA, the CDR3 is TGCACCAGCAGCCTGATCGGGGTCACAGATACGCAGTATTTT. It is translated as CTSSLIGVTDTQYF.

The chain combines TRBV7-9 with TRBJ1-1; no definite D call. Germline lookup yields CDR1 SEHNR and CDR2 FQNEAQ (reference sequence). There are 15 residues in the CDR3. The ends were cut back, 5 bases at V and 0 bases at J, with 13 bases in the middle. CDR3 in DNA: TGTGCCAGCAGCCCATTCAGTCCAATGAACACTGAAGCTTTCTTT. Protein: CASSPFSPMNTEAFF.